These T cell receptor beta chains were read from a single sample in a study of T cells in Graves' hyperthyroidism and ophthalmopathy. Each CDR3 protein is one row after TCRdb ran MiXCR on the multiplex PCR reads. The table records around 700,000 distinct CDR3 sequences, just over 35% of them present only once. What was sequenced was blood. Receptors originate from a woman in her 40s with Graves' hyperthyroidism. CDR3s include the opening cysteine and the closing phenylalanine or tryptophan. Fields, in order: D gene, clone size, V gene, J gene, CDR3 protein, CDR3 DNA. D genes are given only for firm matches. Size tells how often a clone was seen (once, few, many) or the class of an expanded clone, and some rows leave it out.

TRBD1	-	TRBV6-5	TRBJ2-7	CASGLTFQGAYEQYF	TGTGCCAGCGGCCTGACCTTCCAGGGGGCCTACGAGCAGTACTTC
-	many	TRBV20-1	TRBJ2-7	CSAVGWGSYEQYF	TGCAGTGCCGTCGGTTGGGGATCCTACGAGCAGTACTTC
-	many	TRBV25-1	TRBJ2-6	CASSESQGYGANVLTF	TGTGCCAGCAGTGAATCCCAGGGGTACGGGGCCAACGTCCTGACTTTC
TRBD1	many	TRBV14	TRBJ1-1	CASSAPGQGKTEAFF	TGTGCCAGCAGCGCCCCGGGACAGGGAAAGACTGAAGCTTTCTTT
TRBD1	-	TRBV12-3/TRBV12-4	TRBJ1-1	CASKLTGGRGGAEAFF	TGTGCCAGCAAACTAACAGGGGGCCGTGGCGGAGCTGAAGCTTTCTTT
-	few	TRBV7-9	TRBJ1-1	CASSNSQGKNREAFF	TGTGCCAGCAGTAATAGCCAGGGTAAGAATCGTGAAGCTTTCTTT
-	-	TRBV10-3	TRBJ2-5	CASSYRDQETQYF	TGTGCCAGCAGTTACCGGGACCAAGAGACCCAGTACTTC
-	-	TRBV6-5	TRBJ1-4	CASSRDRKLFF	TGTGCCAGCAGCCGGGACCGAAAACTGTTTTTT
TRBD1	-	TRBV25-1	TRBJ1-4	CASSEWGTGGNEKFFF	TGTGCCAGCAGTGAATGGGGGACAGGGGGAAATGAAAAATTTTTTTTT
-	-	TRBV10-3	TRBJ2-3	CAIGATDTQYF	TGTGCCATCGGAGCCACAGATACGCAGTATTTT
-	-	TRBV20-1	TRBJ1-6	CSARDKKRAGLYNSPLHF	TGCAGTGCTAGAGATAAAAAAAGGGCCGGGCTCTATAATTCACCCCTCCACTTT
-	few	TRBV7-2	TRBJ2-7	CASSFHLGEQYF	TGTGCCAGCAGCTTCCACCTCGGCGAGCAGTACTTC
-	-	TRBV12-3/TRBV12-4	TRBJ1-2	CASTLYTDSYGYTF	TGTGCCAGCACCCTATATACAGATTCCTATGGCTACACCTTC
-	-	TRBV7-9	TRBJ1-4	CASSLDLGGVGIHEKLFF	TGTGCCAGCAGCTTAGACCTTGGGGGAGTGGGGATACATGAAAAACTGTTTTTT
-	few	TRBV10-3	TRBJ1-4	CAISDRGINDAEKLFF	TGTGCCATCAGTGATCGGGGAATCAACGACGCTGAAAAACTGTTTTTT
TRBD1	-	TRBV2	TRBJ2-1	CASTVGDRWFF	TGTGCCAGCACCGTCGGGGACAGATGGTTCTTC
-	-	TRBV6-5	TRBJ2-7	CASSYRGAHEQYF	TGTGCCAGCAGTTACCGGGGGGCCCACGAGCAGTACTTC
-	few	TRBV4-3	TRBJ1-5	CASSLLRSNQPQHF	TGCGCCAGCAGCCTTTTGAGGAGCAATCAGCCCCAGCATTTT
TRBD1	few	TRBV7-9	TRBJ2-7	CASSFLGGTGSYEQYF	TGTGCCAGCAGCTTCTTGGGTGGGACAGGGTCATACGAGCAGTACTTC
-	few	TRBV12-3/TRBV12-4	TRBJ1-1	CASSQQGTMNTEAFF	TGTGCCAGCTCCCAACAGGGAACAATGAACACTGAAGCTTTCTTT
-	many	TRBV7-9	TRBJ1-1	CASSLGGLTGLVTEAFF	TGTGCCAGCAGCTTAGGAGGGTTGACAGGTTTGGTCACTGAAGCTTTCTTT
TRBD2	few	TRBV13	TRBJ2-7	CASSFWREVPYEQYF	TGTGCCAGCAGTTTTTGGCGGGAGGTGCCCTACGAGCAGTACTTC
TRBD1	-	TRBV4-3	TRBJ1-6	CASSQARDSNSPLHF	TGCGCCAGCAGCCAAGCGCGGGACAGTAATTCACCCCTCCACTTT
-	-	TRBV6-5	TRBJ1-1	CASSYPLQGPYSEAFF	TGTGCCAGCAGTTACCCCCTCCAGGGGCCTTACTCCGAAGCTTTCTTT
-	many	TRBV10-3	TRBJ2-5	CAISVTNQETQYF	TGTGCCATCAGTGTGACCAACCAAGAGACCCAGTACTTC
-	-	TRBV27	TRBJ1-5	CASSLVGSHQPQHF	TGTGCCAGCAGTTTGGTGGGCAGCCATCAGCCCCAGCATTTT
-	-	TRBV4-1	TRBJ1-2	CASSQDLQGGYGYTF	TGTGCCAGCAGCCAAGATTTGCAGGGAGGGTATGGCTACACCTTC
TRBD1	-	TRBV15	TRBJ1-2	CATSRDVGTGGADGYTF	TGTGCCACCAGCAGAGACGTCGGGACAGGGGGAGCAGATGGCTACACCTTC
-	many	TRBV29-1	TRBJ2-7	CSVEEESYEQYF	TGCAGCGTTGAAGAGGAAAGTTACGAGCAGTACTTC
-	many	TRBV29-1	TRBJ1-5	CSVVDTINQPQHF	TGCAGCGTTGTTGACACGATAAATCAGCCCCAGCATTTT
-	-	TRBV15	TRBJ1-2	CAASSQEGRDGYTF	TGTGCCGCCAGCAGCCAAGAGGGACGCGATGGCTACACCTTC
-	many	TRBV29-1	TRBJ2-5	CSVQGRGETQYF	TGCAGCGTTCAGGGGCGGGGGGAGACCCAGTACTTC
-	-	TRBV20-1	TRBJ2-5	CSAPGSAGKETQYF	TGCAGTGCCCCGGGATCCGCGGGGAAAGAGACCCAGTACTTC
TRBD2	-	TRBV27	TRBJ2-5	CASTGGGAGETQYF	TGTGCCAGCACGGGCGGGGGGGCAGGTGAGACCCAGTACTTC
-	few	TRBV4-1	TRBJ1-5	CASTLNKGQSNQPQHF	TGCGCCAGCACCCTCAATAAAGGACAGAGCAATCAGCCCCAGCATTTT
-	few	TRBV12-3/TRBV12-4	TRBJ1-5	CASSPPGGSNQPQHF	TGTGCCAGCAGCCCCCCGGGGGGGAGCAATCAGCCCCAGCATTTT
-	few	TRBV12-3/TRBV12-4	TRBJ1-5	CASSLVRGQPQHF	TGTGCCAGCAGTTTAGTCAGGGGTCAGCCCCAGCATTTT
TRBD1	many	TRBV29-1	TRBJ2-2	CSVAGQGNTGELFF	TGCAGCGTAGCCGGACAGGGGAACACCGGGGAGCTGTTTTTT
-	-	TRBV2	TRBJ1-2	CASSPLGDGGYTF	TGTGCCAGCAGCCCGTTAGGGGATGGAGGCTACACCTTC
-	few	TRBV18	TRBJ2-7	CASSPGDTQGEQYF	TGTGCCAGCTCACCGGGGGACACCCAGGGGGAGCAGTACTTC
-	many	TRBV7-2	TRBJ2-5	CATVLNWFGETQYF	TGTGCCACCGTACTGAATTGGTTTGGAGAGACCCAGTACTTC
-	-	TRBV7-7	TRBJ1-3	CASTLGGGGNTIYF	TGTGCCAGCACCCTAGGGGGAGGCGGAAACACCATATATTTT
-	-	TRBV29-1	TRBJ1-1	CSSQEQGNTEAFF	TGCAGCAGCCAGGAACAGGGTAACACTGAAGCTTTCTTT
-	-	TRBV7-9	TRBJ1-5	CADPVEGSNQPQHF	TGTGCCGATCCGGTCGAGGGAAGCAATCAGCCCCAGCATTTT
-	many	TRBV7-6	TRBJ2-6	CASSLAHSGANVLTF	TGTGCCAGCAGCTTAGCCCACTCTGGGGCCAACGTCCTGACTTTC
TRBD1	few	TRBV20-1	TRBJ1-2	CSAHRGVSNYGYTF	TGCAGTGCTCACAGGGGGGTTTCTAACTATGGCTACACCTTC
-	few	TRBV10-3	TRBJ2-1	CAISAGHGGDEQFF	TGTGCCATCAGTGCCGGACATGGTGGAGATGAGCAGTTCTTC
-	-	TRBV7-8	TRBJ1-4	CASSLPGTALGKLFF	TGTGCCAGCAGCTTACCCGGGACGGCGCTGGGAAAACTGTTTTTT
TRBD2	few	TRBV7-2	TRBJ2-3	CASSLAPSGLFTDTQYF	TGTGCCAGCAGCTTAGCGCCTAGCGGGTTATTCACAGATACGCAGTATTTT
-	once	TRBV2	TRBJ1-2	CASSVGDTQYFGPGTNYGYTF	-
-	-	TRBV7-9	TRBJ1-6	CASRLDRSSYNSPLHF	TGTGCCAGCAGATTAGACAGGAGCTCCTATAATTCACCCCTCCACTTT
-	-	TRBV12-3/TRBV12-4	TRBJ1-3	CAWSPTGNTIYF	TGTGCCTGGAGCCCTACAGGAAACACCATATATTTT
-	-	TRBV6-1	TRBJ1-1	CASSASVFVAEALF	TGTGCCAGCAGTGCCTCGGTTTTCGTGGCGGAAGCTCTCTTT
-	many	TRBV7-6	TRBJ1-1	CASSSGALGMNTEAFF	TGTGCCAGCAGCTCCGGAGCATTGGGGATGAACACTGAAGCTTTCTTT
TRBD1	-	TRBV24-1	TRBJ2-5	CATSDSGTGGQETQYF	TGTGCCACCAGTGATTCCGGGACAGGGGGCCAAGAGACCCAGTACTTC
TRBD2	many	TRBV6-5	TRBJ2-7	CASRIAGSSYEQYF	TGTGCCAGCAGAATAGCGGGCAGCTCCTACGAGCAGTACTTC